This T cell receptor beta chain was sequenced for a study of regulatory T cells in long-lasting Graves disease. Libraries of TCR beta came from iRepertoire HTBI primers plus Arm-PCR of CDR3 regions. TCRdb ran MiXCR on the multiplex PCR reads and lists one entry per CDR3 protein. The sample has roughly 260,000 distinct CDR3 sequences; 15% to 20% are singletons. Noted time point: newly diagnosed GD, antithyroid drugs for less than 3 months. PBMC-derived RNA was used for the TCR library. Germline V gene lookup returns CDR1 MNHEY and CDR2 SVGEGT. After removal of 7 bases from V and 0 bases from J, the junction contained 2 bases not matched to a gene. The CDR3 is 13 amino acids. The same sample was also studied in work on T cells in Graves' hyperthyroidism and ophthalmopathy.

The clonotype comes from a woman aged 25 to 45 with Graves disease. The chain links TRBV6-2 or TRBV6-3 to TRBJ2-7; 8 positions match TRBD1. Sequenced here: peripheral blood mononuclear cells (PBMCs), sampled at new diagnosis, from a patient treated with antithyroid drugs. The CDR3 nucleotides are TGTGCCAGCATCACAGGGGGCTCCTACGAGCAGTACTTC. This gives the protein CASITGGSYEQYF.